A selection of T cell receptor beta chains follows, all from one sample in a study of T cells in Graves' hyperthyroidism and ophthalmopathy. Using its own MiXCR run on the multiplex PCR reads, TCRdb lists one record per CDR3 protein. The sample holds roughly 550,000 distinct CDR3 sequences, more than 15% seen once. Sequencing input: blood. The receptors derive from a woman aged 25 to 39 with Graves' ophthalmopathy. The CDR3 runs from the conserved cysteine through the conserved F or W. A D gene is named only where the DNA matches it firmly. Clone size, where shown, is once, few, many, or a class for clones that have expanded.

many	TRBV7-2	TRBD2	TRBJ2-2	TGTGCCAGCAGCTTAAATCCAGCGGGAGTAGGCGGGGAGCTGTTTTTT	CASSLNPAGVGGELFF
many	TRBV29-1	NA	TRBJ2-5	TGCAGCGTTCACAAGACAGACGGAGAGACCCAGTACTTC	CSVHKTDGETQYF
once	TRBV28	NA	TRBJ2-1	TGTCTTACTAAAACCTACAATGAGCAGTTCTTC	CLTKTYNEQFF
NA	TRBV5-1	NA	TRBJ2-2	TGCGCCAGCAGCCTCGACTCCTACCGGGAGCTGTTTTTT	CASSLDSYRELFF
many	TRBV28	NA	TRBJ2-7	TGTGCCAGCAGTTTGCTAGGGGTCGATACCTACGAGCAGTACTTC	CASSLLGVDTYEQYF
few	TRBV28	NA	TRBJ2-7	TGTGCCAGCAGGAAGGGGGGAGTCGAGCAGTACTTC	CASRKGGVEQYF
many	TRBV20-1	NA	TRBJ2-4	TGCAGTGCTAGTCCCGGGACATTCAAGTCCTTC	CSASPGTFKSF
many	TRBV11-2	TRBD1	TRBJ2-7	TGTGCCAGCACATCGCCGGGACAGGGCCCCTACGAGCAGTACTTC	CASTSPGQGPYEQYF
NA	TRBV3-1	TRBD1	TRBJ1-1	TGTGCCAGCAGCCCTCGGACAGGGGACACTGAAGCTTTCTTT	CASSPRTGDTEAFF
many	TRBV28	NA	TRBJ1-1	TGTGCCAGCAGTTTTAAATTACGGGCCGCTGGCATGGGCGAAGCTTTCTTT	CASSFKLRAAGMGEAFF
NA	TRBV7-3	NA	TRBJ2-2	TGTGCCAGCAGCTCCGGGCCGTCCGGGGAGCTGTTTTTT	CASSSGPSGELFF
few	TRBV6-2/TRBV6-3	NA	TRBJ2-6	TGTGCCAGCAGTTATGTTCTGACGCTGGGGGGTGACTCTGGGGCCAACGTCCTGACTTTC	CASSYVLTLGGDSGANVLTF
few	TRBV2	NA	TRBJ1-2	TGTGCCAGCAGGCTATATGGCTACACCTTC	CASRLYGYTF
many	TRBV6-1	TRBD1	TRBJ1-4	TGTGCCAGCAGAGGGTCGACAGGGCGGGATGAAAAACTGTTTTTT	CASRGSTGRDEKLFF
many	TRBV7-9	NA	TRBJ2-7	TGTGCCAGCAGCTTTGACGTCCGAAGGGAGCAGTACTTC	CASSFDVRREQYF
many	TRBV6-1	TRBD2	TRBJ2-7	TGTGCCAGCACCCTAAAGGGAACTAGCGGGTCCAGCTCCTACGAGCAGTACTTC	CASTLKGTSGSSSYEQYF
many	TRBV6-1	TRBD1	TRBJ1-5	TGTGCCAGCAGTTCGGACAGGGTGGGCAATCAGCCCCAGCATTTT	CASSSDRVGNQPQHF
many	TRBV27	NA	TRBJ1-2	TGTGCCAGCAGTCCTTCAGGGGTATACTATGGCTACACCTTC	CASSPSGVYYGYTF
NA	TRBV7-8	TRBD2	TRBJ2-5	TGTGCCAGCAGCTCGACTAGCGGGTTTGCGGAGACCCAGTACTTC	CASSSTSGFAETQYF
few	TRBV9	NA	TRBJ1-2	TGTGCCAGCAGCGTGGGTAGGGGAAACTTTGGCTACACCTTC	CASSVGRGNFGYTF
many	TRBV7-2	NA	TRBJ2-1	TGTGCCAGCAGCCAGGACAGCTACAATGAGCAGTTCTTC	CASSQDSYNEQFF
many	TRBV20-1	TRBD2	TRBJ2-1	TGCAGTGCCTCCCGAGCTAGCGGAGACAATGAGCAGTTCTTC	CSASRASGDNEQFF
many	TRBV29-1	NA	TRBJ2-7	TGCAGCGTTTTAACGGGACAACCCGAGCAGTACTTC	CSVLTGQPEQYF
once	TRBV14	NA	TRBJ2-2	TGTGCCAGCAGCCAAGAAGTGAACACCGGGGAGCTGTTTTTT	CASSQEVNTGELFF
NA	TRBV9	NA	TRBJ1-4	TGTGCCAGCAGCGTAGGGGATAATGAAAAACTGTTTTTT	CASSVGDNEKLFF
many	TRBV29-1	NA	TRBJ1-1	TGCAGCGTTGATAAGGCGGACACTGAAGCTTTCTTT	CSVDKADTEAFF
NA	TRBV28	TRBD1	TRBJ1-2	TGTGCCAGCAGTTCCGGGACAGACGGCTATGGCTACACCTTC	CASSSGTDGYGYTF
many	TRBV28	NA	TRBJ2-3	TGTGCCAGCAGACCCAGGGGCCCAACAGATACGCAGTATTTT	CASRPRGPTDTQYF
many	TRBV28	TRBD2	TRBJ2-5	TGTGCCAGCTACAGTTTAGCAGCGGGAGGCGGGGAGACCCAGTACTTC	CASYSLAAGGGETQYF
few	TRBV6-2/TRBV6-3	NA	TRBJ1-2	TGTGCCAGCAGTAATACAGGGTTCAATGGCTACACCTTC	CASSNTGFNGYTF
many	TRBV7-2	NA	TRBJ2-3	TGTGCCAGCAGTTATCCCACAGATACGCAGTATTTT	CASSYPTDTQYF
NA	TRBV28	TRBD1	TRBJ2-2	TGTGCCAGCAGTTTACTGACAGGGTGGAGCACCGGGGAGCTGTTTTTT	CASSLLTGWSTGELFF
many	TRBV30	NA	TRBJ2-5	TGTGCCTGGACGTCCAGGATAGGATTCCAAGAGACCCAGTACTTC	CAWTSRIGFQETQYF
many	TRBV28	NA	TRBJ2-2	TGTGCCAGCTGTGGGACAGCGGGGAACACCGGGGAGCTGTTTTTT	CASCGTAGNTGELFF
few	TRBV6-5	NA	TRBJ2-7	TGTGCCAGCAGTTACGGGACACCCAACCTCTACGAGCAGTACTTC	CASSYGTPNLYEQYF
NA	TRBV27	NA	TRBJ1-2	TGTGCCAGGGGCAGAGGAGATGGCTACACCTTC	CARGRGDGYTF
many	TRBV12-3/TRBV12-4	NA	TRBJ2-7	TGTGCCAGCAGCCCGGGGGACTCGGCCGAGCAGTACTTC	CASSPGDSAEQYF
NA	TRBV6-2/TRBV6-3	TRBD2	TRBJ2-2	TGTGCCAGCAGTCTTGGGACTAGCGGGAGGGCCCCGACCGGGGAGCTGTTTTTT	CASSLGTSGRAPTGELFF
few	TRBV4-2	TRBD2	TRBJ2-2	TGTGCCAGCAGCCAAGACCAACTAGCGGCCCCTCTGGGGGAGCTGTTTTTT	CASSQDQLAAPLGELFF
few	TRBV19	NA	TRBJ1-5	TGTGCCAGTAGTACCTCCAGACAAACCAATCAGCCCCAGCATTTT	CASSTSRQTNQPQHF